The rows below give T cell receptor beta chains drawn from one sample of a study of CD8 T cells in Susac syndrome. Each CDR3 protein gets one entry after TCRdb re-called the immunoSEQ multiplex PCR reads with MiXCR. This sample carries 100,000 or so distinct CDR3 sequences, 80% to 95% of them seen once, and the ten largest clones take 0.11% to 0.15%. Sequenced: CD4+ T cells from PBMCs. These receptor sequences come from a human donor in good health. CDR3s leave out the opening cysteine and the closing phenylalanine or tryptophan.

v_call: TRBV5-4
j_call: TRBJ2-4
cdr3_aa: ASSLRLAGSKNIQY

v_call: TRBV5-1
j_call: TRBJ2-7
cdr3_aa: ASSLVQGTTYEQY

v_call: TRBV20-1
j_call: TRBJ1-2
cdr3_aa: SARPLLDT

v_call: TRBV7-2
j_call: TRBJ1-4
cdr3_aa: ASKDRAGEKLF

v_call: TRBV10-3
j_call: TRBJ2-1
cdr3_aa: AISEGPGRQF

v_call: TRBV5-6
j_call: TRBJ2-1
cdr3_aa: ASSLDGTSGTSNEQF

v_call: TRBV9
j_call: TRBJ2-1
cdr3_aa: AGPGREPNEQF

v_call: TRBV7-2
j_call: TRBJ1-5
cdr3_aa: ASSLGLLGTGSHQPQH

v_call: TRBV20-1
j_call: TRBJ1-1
cdr3_aa: SARSQGLEAF

v_call: TRBV6-2/TRBV6-3
j_call: TRBJ2-5
cdr3_aa: ASSYGGQPGETQY

v_call: TRBV6-2/TRBV6-3
j_call: TRBJ1-1
cdr3_aa: ASSSTPGAF

v_call: TRBV29-1
j_call: TRBJ2-6
cdr3_aa: SVEGKGANVLT

v_call: TRBV21-1
j_call: TRBJ1-2
cdr3_aa: ASEGSGAGGRYGYT

v_call: TRBV7-3
j_call: TRBJ2-7
cdr3_aa: ASSLKGGGPYEQY

v_call: TRBV4-3
j_call: TRBJ2-1
cdr3_aa: ASSTGLANEQF

v_call: TRBV19
j_call: TRBJ2-2
cdr3_aa: ASLGGGQAPFRNTGELF

v_call: TRBV7-9
j_call: TRBJ2-4
cdr3_aa: ASSLGRGVGKNIQY

v_call: TRBV2
j_call: TRBJ2-1
cdr3_aa: ASSPTQGGGGLNEQF